This T cell receptor (beta chain) was obtained from a study of control samples from healthy donors and cancer patients (TCRdb year 2020). A distance of 10 bases separates the germline ends of V and J, which lose 2 bases and 3 bases respectively. Reading from cysteine to phenylalanine, the CDR3 counts 15 amino acids. Of the read, only the CDR3 DNA is kept; its 45 bases are in frame from base 1. In the germline V gene, CDR1 corresponds to MNHNS and CDR2 to SASEGT. Library preparation was by the immunoSEQ multiplex PCR assay. TCRdb carries this immuneACCESS record with in-frame sequences only. Its versions omit some clonotypes, under half of them owing to an unresolved V gene in the studies checked, with the rest unexplained. This sample gives 100,000 to 150,000 clones in total; around 92% of them show up just once. The top ten clones comprise over 2% of the sample. This clone was detected only a few times. Its target antigen remains unknown. No base quality values were provided; no much bigger clone lies one nucleotide off.

The sequence links TRBV6-1 to TRBJ1-4, with no reliable assignment of the D segment. The clonotype originates from a woman aged 50 to 60 in good health. What was sequenced was blood. The DNA sequence is TGTGCCAGCAGTGAAATCGGAGCGGCTAATGAAAAACTGTTTTTT. This yields the protein CASSEIGAANEKLFF.